A selection of T cell receptor beta chains follows, all from one sample in a study of blood T cell repertoires in COVID-19. The repertoire was sequenced with immunoSEQ multiplex PCR; TCRdb's copy has only in-frame clones and lacks some. The table shows around 150,000 clones, with about 85% occurring only once. The sample was peripheral blood. The receptors derive from a human donor with COVID-19, enrolled during active disease. The donor label of this sample is uncertain. Both conserved end residues are part of each CDR3. Each record gives: J gene, V gene, D gene, CDR3 length, clone size, CDR3 DNA, CDR3 protein. D genes are given only for firm matches. The size of a clone is reported for some rows only, either as once, few or many, or as a class for expanded clones.

j_call: TRBJ2-7; v_call: TRBV29-1; d_call: -; cdr3_length: 13; clone_size: -; cdr3_nt: TGCAGCGTTGTGGGCCAGGTCCCTGGGGAGCAGTACTTC; cdr3_aa: CSVVGQVPGEQYF
j_call: TRBJ2-2; v_call: TRBV5-1; d_call: -; cdr3_length: 15; clone_size: -; cdr3_nt: TGCGCCAGCAGCTCTAGCGCCACGAACACCGGGGAGCTGTTTTTT; cdr3_aa: CASSSSATNTGELFF
j_call: TRBJ2-5; v_call: TRBV6-5; d_call: -; cdr3_length: 15; clone_size: -; cdr3_nt: TGTGCCAGCAGTTACTCGATAGGGGGTACGGAGACCCAGTACTTC; cdr3_aa: CASSYSIGGTETQYF
j_call: TRBJ1-1; v_call: TRBV7-9; d_call: TRBD1; cdr3_length: 16; clone_size: -; cdr3_nt: TGTGCCAGCAGCTTCGACAGGGGGAATTCGAACACTGAAGCTTTCTTT; cdr3_aa: CASSFDRGNSNTEAFF
j_call: TRBJ1-2; v_call: TRBV14; d_call: -; cdr3_length: 13; clone_size: -; cdr3_nt: TGTGCCAGCAGCCTTGGACAGCTCGGGAGCTACACCTTC; cdr3_aa: CASSLGQLGSYTF
j_call: TRBJ1-5; v_call: TRBV6-1; d_call: TRBD1; cdr3_length: 15; clone_size: -; cdr3_nt: TGTGCCAGCAGTGAACAGGGGGCGAGCAATCAGCCCCAGCATTTT; cdr3_aa: CASSEQGASNQPQHF
j_call: TRBJ2-7; v_call: TRBV3-1/TRBV3-2; d_call: TRBD1; cdr3_length: 15; clone_size: -; cdr3_nt: TGTGCCAGCAGCCTTATCCGGGACAGTGACTACGAGCAGTACTTC; cdr3_aa: CASSLIRDSDYEQYF
j_call: TRBJ2-3; v_call: TRBV11-2; d_call: -; cdr3_length: 14; clone_size: -; cdr3_nt: TGTGCCAGCAGTTCGGGAGTGGTAGCTGATACGCAGTATTTT; cdr3_aa: CASSSGVVADTQYF
j_call: TRBJ1-2; v_call: TRBV6-5; d_call: -; cdr3_length: 15; clone_size: once; cdr3_nt: TGTGCCAGCAGTTACTCGTACAGACAAGACTATGGCTACACCTTC; cdr3_aa: CASSYSYRQDYGYTF
j_call: TRBJ2-5; v_call: TRBV2; d_call: TRBD2; cdr3_length: 14; clone_size: -; cdr3_nt: TGTGCCAGCAGGAACCTAGCGGGACAAGAGACCCAGTACTTC; cdr3_aa: CASRNLAGQETQYF
j_call: TRBJ1-1; v_call: TRBV11-3; d_call: -; cdr3_length: 15; clone_size: -; cdr3_nt: TGTGCCAGCAGCTTAGTAGGGGCGCCGGGCACTGAAGCTTTCTTT; cdr3_aa: CASSLVGAPGTEAFF
j_call: TRBJ2-7; v_call: TRBV23-1; d_call: -; cdr3_length: 13; clone_size: -; cdr3_nt: TGCGCCAGCAGACGGGTAAATTACTACGAGCAGTACTTC; cdr3_aa: CASRRVNYYEQYF
j_call: TRBJ2-2; v_call: TRBV25-1; d_call: TRBD1; cdr3_length: 17; clone_size: -; cdr3_nt: TGTGCCAGCAGTGCCCCGACCGGGACAGGGGGCACCGGGGAGCTGTTTTTT; cdr3_aa: CASSAPTGTGGTGELFF
j_call: TRBJ1-1; v_call: TRBV30; d_call: -; cdr3_length: 13; clone_size: once; cdr3_nt: TGTGCCTGGAGTGTACTACTCGGGACTGAAGCTTTCTTT; cdr3_aa: CAWSVLLGTEAFF
j_call: TRBJ2-5; v_call: TRBV3-1/TRBV3-2; d_call: -; cdr3_length: 13; clone_size: once; cdr3_nt: TGTGCCAGCGGCCCAGACAGGAGGGAGACCCAGTACTTC; cdr3_aa: CASGPDRRETQYF
j_call: TRBJ1-2; v_call: TRBV10-2; d_call: -; cdr3_length: 17; clone_size: once; cdr3_nt: TGCGCCAGCAGTGATGGAGAGGCCAGGGCGAGTTATGGGGGCTACACCTTC; cdr3_aa: CASSDGEARASYGGYTF
j_call: TRBJ2-5; v_call: TRBV6-5; d_call: -; cdr3_length: 13; clone_size: -; cdr3_nt: TGTGCCAGCCGGAGAGACCTCCGGGGGACCCAGTACTTC; cdr3_aa: CASRRDLRGTQYF
j_call: TRBJ2-1; v_call: TRBV7-9; d_call: -; cdr3_length: 16; clone_size: -; cdr3_nt: TGTGCCAGCAGCGCCCTGGTGCGGGGCGGGTACAATGAGCAGTTCTTC; cdr3_aa: CASSALVRGGYNEQFF
j_call: TRBJ1-1; v_call: TRBV2; d_call: -; cdr3_length: 13; clone_size: -; cdr3_nt: TGTGCCAGCATGGACAGCCCGAACACTGAAGCTTTCTTT; cdr3_aa: CASMDSPNTEAFF
j_call: TRBJ1-2; v_call: TRBV28; d_call: TRBD1; cdr3_length: 14; clone_size: -; cdr3_nt: TGTGCCAGCAGTTTTTCAGGGGGGTACTATGGCTACACCTTC; cdr3_aa: CASSFSGGYYGYTF
j_call: TRBJ1-1; v_call: TRBV27; d_call: TRBD1; cdr3_length: 13; clone_size: few; cdr3_nt: TGTGCCAGCAGTTCCGGACAGGGCGGGAGGGGTTTCTTT; cdr3_aa: CASSSGQGGRGFF
j_call: TRBJ2-1; v_call: TRBV12-3/TRBV12-4; d_call: -; cdr3_length: 13; clone_size: -; cdr3_nt: TGTGCCAGCAGTATATATCGGTACAATGAGCAGTTCTTC; cdr3_aa: CASSIYRYNEQFF
j_call: TRBJ1-4; v_call: TRBV6-1; d_call: -; cdr3_length: 14; clone_size: -; cdr3_nt: TGTGCCAGCAGTGAAGAAGGGAGGGTCGAAAAACTGTTTTTT; cdr3_aa: CASSEEGRVEKLFF
j_call: TRBJ1-1; v_call: TRBV7-3; d_call: TRBD1; cdr3_length: 18; clone_size: -; cdr3_nt: TGTGCCAGCAGCTTAATGGGGACGACAGGGCCAGGGGGCACTGAAGCTTTCTTT; cdr3_aa: CASSLMGTTGPGGTEAFF
j_call: TRBJ1-1; v_call: TRBV11-3; d_call: TRBD1; cdr3_length: 15; clone_size: -; cdr3_nt: TGTGCCAGCAGCTTCGACAGGGGGGGGAACACTGAAGCTTTCTTT; cdr3_aa: CASSFDRGGNTEAFF
j_call: TRBJ2-7; v_call: TRBV5-1; d_call: TRBD2; cdr3_length: 15; clone_size: few; cdr3_nt: TGCGCCAGCAGTTTTAGCGGGGGGATTGGCTACGAGCAGTACTTC; cdr3_aa: CASSFSGGIGYEQYF